These T cell receptor beta chains were read from a single sample in a study of blood T cell repertoires in COVID-19. TCRdb's table, derived via immunoSEQ multiplex PCR, lists solely in-frame clones and lacks some. The sample lists 45,000 to 60,000 clones, more than 80% occurring once. The sequenced sample consisted of peripheral blood. These receptors all come from a human donor in a cohort sampled during active COVID-19. Both conserved end residues are part of each CDR3. D genes are given only for firm matches. A clone size is listed for some rows: how often the clone was seen (once, few, many), or a class if it is expanded.

CASSLGGGLGWFF	TGTGCCAGCAGCTTGGGCGGGGGGCTTGGTTGGTTCTTC	TRBD2	TRBV5-4	TRBJ2-1	-	13
CASSFGLAGGRLQETQYF	TGTGCCAGCAGCTTCGGACTAGCGGGGGGACGGTTGCAAGAGACCCAGTACTTC	TRBD2	TRBV7-9	TRBJ2-5	-	18
CASSYQAGTVPYEQYF	TGTGCCAGCTCATACCAGGCCGGGACTGTACCCTACGAGCAGTACTTC	-	TRBV18	TRBJ2-7	-	16
CASSRGPGQNSPLHF	TGTGCCAGCTCACGGGGCCCGGGACAGAATTCACCCCTCCACTTT	TRBD1	TRBV18	TRBJ1-6	-	15
CASSIDRGTEQFF	TGTGCCAGTAGTATAGATCGGGGAACTGAGCAGTTCTTC	-	TRBV19	TRBJ2-1	-	13
CASSSLAGWAKNIQYF	TGTGCCAGCAGTTCCCTAGCGGGATGGGCCAAAAACATTCAGTACTTC	TRBD2	TRBV28	TRBJ2-4	-	16
CASSLGATDTQYF	TGTGCCAGCAGCTTAGGCGCGACAGATACGCAGTATTTT	-	TRBV7-9	TRBJ2-3	-	13
CASSLMEAGYTGELFF	TGCGCCAGCAGCCTTATGGAGGCGGGGTACACCGGGGAGCTGTTTTTT	-	TRBV5-1	TRBJ2-2	-	16
CASSQAGVRVLRNTEAFF	TGCGCCAGCAGCCAGGCAGGGGTTCGAGTATTGAGGAACACTGAAGCTTTCTTT	-	TRBV4-1	TRBJ1-1	-	18
CASMLGASGNTIYF	TGTGCCAGTATGCTGGGGGCCTCTGGAAACACCATATATTTT	-	TRBV7-8	TRBJ1-3	-	14
CASSLASGGGETQYF	TGTGCCAGCAGCTTAGCCAGCGGGGGGGGAGAGACCCAGTACTTC	TRBD2	TRBV13	TRBJ2-5	once	15
CASSDGFSQRETQYF	TGTGCCAGCAGCGACGGGTTCAGCCAGAGAGAGACCCAGTACTTC	-	TRBV11-1	TRBJ2-5	-	15
CASSLGQRRYEQYF	TGTGCCAGCAGCTTAGGGCAGAGGAGGTACGAGCAGTACTTC	-	TRBV11-3	TRBJ2-7	-	14
CASSQPLGLAITGELFF	TGTGCCAGCAGTCAACCATTGGGACTAGCGATCACCGGGGAGCTGTTTTTT	TRBD2	TRBV6-6	TRBJ2-2	-	17
CASSDGTSGRHTAYNEQFF	TGTGCCAGCAGCGATGGGACTAGCGGGCGACACACTGCCTACAATGAGCAGTTCTTC	TRBD2	TRBV7-6	TRBJ2-1	-	19
CASTSGPSFYNEQFF	TGTGCCAGCACCAGCGGGCCCTCGTTCTACAATGAGCAGTTCTTC	-	TRBV28	TRBJ2-1	-	15
CASSLRGLAGGPGQETQYF	TGTGCCAGCAGCTTGCGAGGGCTAGCGGGGGGGCCCGGTCAAGAGACCCAGTACTTC	TRBD2	TRBV7-3	TRBJ2-5	-	19
CASSLALQGSNQPQHF	TGTGCCAGCAGCTTAGCGCTACAGGGTAGCAATCAGCCCCAGCATTTT	-	TRBV7-9	TRBJ1-5	-	16
CASSLGRWTGELFF	TGTGCCAGCAGCTTAGGGAGGTGGACCGGGGAGCTGTTTTTT	-	TRBV5-5	TRBJ2-2	-	14
CASRLAAYNEQFF	TGTGCCAGTCGACTAGCGGCTTACAATGAGCAGTTCTTC	TRBD2	TRBV6-5	TRBJ2-1	-	13
CASSLRLARTDTQYF	TGTGCCAGCAGCTTAAGGCTAGCGCGCACAGATACGCAGTATTTT	-	TRBV7-9	TRBJ2-3	once	15
CASTPSPDQPQHF	TGTGCCAGCACGCCTAGCCCCGATCAGCCCCAGCATTTT	-	TRBV6-5	TRBJ1-5	-	13
CASSLSRDTRYNEQFF	TGTGCCAGCAGCCTGAGCCGGGACACCCGCTACAATGAGCAGTTCTTC	-	TRBV7-2	TRBJ2-1	-	16
CASSPYPRATNEKLFF	TGTGCCAGCAGCCCGTACCCGCGAGCAACTAATGAAAAACTGTTTTTT	-	TRBV11-2	TRBJ1-4	-	16
CASSQGGRDEQFF	TGCGCCAGCAGCCAAGGAGGGAGGGATGAGCAGTTCTTC	TRBD2	TRBV4-1	TRBJ2-1	-	13
CASSTTSGTSNIQYF	TGTGCCAGCAGCACAACTAGCGGGACGTCAAACATTCAGTACTTC	TRBD2	TRBV7-9	TRBJ2-4	once	15
CASTSGTTGELFF	TGTGCCAGCACCAGCGGCACCACCGGGGAGCTGTTTTTT	-	TRBV13	TRBJ2-2	-	13
CASTPRGTPEAFF	TGTGCCAGCACCCCCCGGGGGACCCCTGAAGCTTTCTTT	-	TRBV27	TRBJ1-1	-	13
CASSQGQALTKEQYF	TGTGCCAGCAGCCAGGGACAGGCCCTGACGAAGGAGCAGTACTTC	TRBD1	TRBV7-9	TRBJ2-7	once	15
CASSPYRDNTEAFF	TGTGCCAGCAGTCCTTACAGGGACAACACTGAAGCTTTCTTT	-	TRBV6-5	TRBJ1-1	-	14
CASSAPRDRAAEAFF	TGTGCCAGCAGTGCCCCCCGGGACAGGGCGGCTGAAGCTTTCTTT	TRBD1	TRBV28	TRBJ1-1	once	15
CASSLAAGGHGELFF	TGCGCCAGCAGCTTGGCCGCAGGGGGCCACGGGGAGCTGTTTTTT	TRBD1	TRBV5-1	TRBJ2-2	-	15
CASREGPFSGNTIYF	TGTGCCAGCAGAGAAGGGCCCTTCTCTGGAAACACCATATATTTT	-	TRBV2	TRBJ1-3	-	15
CASSSYRGSYEQYF	TGCGCCAGCAGCTCTTACAGGGGGTCCTACGAGCAGTACTTC	TRBD1	TRBV5-1	TRBJ2-7	-	14
CASRRAGGKVSRPTDTQYF	TGTGCCAGCAGGCGAGCGGGGGGGAAGGTTAGTCGACCCACAGATACGCAGTATTTT	TRBD2	TRBV4-2	TRBJ2-3	-	19
CASSDSPGGTGANVLTF	TGTGCCAGCAGTGACTCTCCAGGGGGCACTGGGGCCAACGTCCTGACTTTC	TRBD1	TRBV6-4	TRBJ2-6	once	17
CASSLDSGRAGYIQYF	TGCGCCAGCAGCTTGGATAGCGGGAGGGCTGGGTACATTCAGTACTTC	TRBD2	TRBV5-1	TRBJ2-4	-	16
CASSTETYWDEQFF	TGTGCCAGCAGTACAGAGACGTATTGGGATGAGCAGTTCTTC	-	TRBV2	TRBJ2-1	-	14
CASSPWTSGTNEQFF	TGTGCCAGCAGTCCTTGGACTAGCGGGACCAATGAGCAGTTCTTC	TRBD2	TRBV28	TRBJ2-1	-	15
CASSLGDREGRGSYNEQFF	TGTGCCAGCAGTTTAGGGGACAGGGAGGGGCGGGGCTCCTACAATGAGCAGTTCTTC	TRBD1	TRBV27	TRBJ2-1	-	19
CASSLMGSNEQFF	TGTGCCAGCAGTTTAATGGGGAGCAATGAGCAGTTCTTC	-	TRBV12-3/TRBV12-4	TRBJ2-1	-	13
CASSPPLKGTSTEAFF	TGTGCCAGCTCACCACCTCTAAAAGGGACATCTACTGAAGCTTTCTTT	-	TRBV18	TRBJ1-1	-	16
CASSPPHSYGYTF	TGTGCCAGCAGCCCTCCTCACTCCTATGGCTACACCTTC	-	TRBV9	TRBJ1-2	-	13
CASSPPIAGTSGGYNEQFF	TGTGCCAGCTCACCACCGATCGCGGGAACTAGCGGGGGATACAATGAGCAGTTCTTC	TRBD2	TRBV18	TRBJ2-1	-	19
CASSSGLPPQFF	TGTGCCAGCAGCTCGGGACTCCCTCCGCAGTTCTTC	-	TRBV5-6	TRBJ2-1	-	12
CASGTGTGGTFNEKLFF	TGTGCCAGCGGCACCGGGACAGGGGGTACCTTTAATGAAAAACTGTTTTTT	TRBD1	TRBV28	TRBJ1-4	once	17
CASSRGHPGETQYF	TGCGCCAGCAGCCGGGGACACCCGGGGGAGACCCAGTACTTC	-	TRBV5-1	TRBJ2-5	-	14
CASRRAGNNEQFF	TGTGCCAGCAGGAGGGCGGGGAACAATGAGCAGTTCTTC	-	TRBV28	TRBJ2-1	-	13
CASSQGGGSVLTF	TGTGCCAGCAGCCAGGGCGGGGGGTCCGTCCTGACTTTC	TRBD2	TRBV14	TRBJ2-6	-	13
CASSRRRLDEQYF	TGTGCCAGCAGCCGGCGGAGGTTGGACGAGCAGTACTTC	-	TRBV11-3	TRBJ2-7	once	13
CASSPGGPAYSGNTIYF	TGTGCCAGCAGCCCAGGGGGACCAGCCTACTCTGGAAACACCATATATTTT	TRBD1	TRBV9	TRBJ1-3	-	17
CASSLSPRGGIYNEQFF	TGTGCCAGCAGCTTAAGCCCCCGGGGGGGGATCTACAATGAGCAGTTCTTC	TRBD2	TRBV7-3	TRBJ2-1	few	17